What follows is one T cell receptor beta chain and its context. Its specificity is unknown. Some second doses came at about 4 weeks and others at about 12 weeks; these were pooled. Generated by immunoSEQ multiplex PCR, the TCRdb table keeps only in-frame clones and is missing some. The sample carries around 110,000 clones, around nine tenths recorded once. The data derive from a study of T cell responses to AZD1222 COVID-19 vaccine. From germline, CDR1 is KGHSH and CDR2 LQKENI. This CDR3 spans 15 amino acids. Deletions cut 4 bases from V and 5 bases from J, with 16 bases between. Study results and limitations: Recipients of two AZD1222 doses showed rising Spike-specific TCR breadth and depth.

Sequenced here: peripheral blood, sampled 28 days after the second AZD1222 dose. The V and J genes are TRBV18 and TRBJ2-3; perhaps TRBD2 as D (5 bases). The TCR was taken from an adult who received the AZD1222 COVID-19 vaccine. The CDR3 sequence is CASSRESFLGDTQYF. The CDR3 DNA reads TGTGCCAGCTCACGGGAGTCTTTTCTTGGAGATACGCAGTATTTT.